This TCR beta chain was sequenced for a study of blood T cell repertoires in COVID-19. Overall study: Sites in the United States, Italy and Spain provided acute and convalescent COVID-19 samples. T cells, B-cell-depleted T cells, or PBMCs supplied cDNA or gDNA.

The ends lost 1 base at V and 2 bases at J; junction bases unmatched: 12. The CDR3 has 19 residues. The germline V gene has CDR1 LGHDT and CDR2 YNNKEL (reference sequence). As handled by the study authors: Estimation of nucleated cell counts was performed using reference gene primer amplification. The data were produced by immunoSEQ multiplex PCR, yet TCRdb's version contains in-frame clones alone and is incomplete. That table supplies the V and J calls and clone size; D and trimming were determined from the DNA. There are about 24,000 clones in the sample; around 92% occur only once, and roughly 32% lies in the top ten.

The sequence came from a man between 65 and 85 years old with active COVID-19. Input material: peripheral blood. This chain joins TRBV3-1 (or the pseudogene TRBV3-2) and TRBJ2-1; 9 positions agree with TRBD2. DNA for the CDR3: TGTGCCAGCAGCCAAGGGGGGACTAGCAAAGGAACCCCCTACAATGAGCAGTTCTTC. As protein: CASSQGGTSKGTPYNEQFF.